This T cell receptor beta chain was retrieved from a study of blood T cell repertoires in COVID-19. Study in general: There were acute and convalescent COVID-19 samples, and they came from the United States, Italy and Spain. The analysed material was cDNA or gDNA that came from T cells, B-cell-depleted T cells, or PBMCs.

In the original workflow: Estimation of nucleated cell counts was performed using reference gene primer amplification. Assay: immunoSEQ multiplex PCR; the TCRdb copy retains only in-frame clones and omits some. Clone size and the V and J calls come from that table; the DNA yielded D and trimming. In the table there are under 200,000 clones, 83% of which are singletons. Germline V CDR1 and CDR2: SGHAT, FQNNGV. The CDR3 extends over 13 amino acids. The junction had 4 bases not matched to a gene; V was cut back by 5 bases and J by 7 bases. The origin of this receptor is a woman older than 75 with acute or convalescent COVID-19. Sequencing was done on a sample of peripheral blood. The V gene is TRBV11-2, the J gene TRBJ2-1; 8 bases line up with TRBD1. CDR3 nucleotides: TGTGCCAGCAGCGTGGACAGGGCGAATGAGCAGTTCTTC. This codes for CASSVDRANEQFF.